The TCR beta chain under discussion was sequenced for a study of beta chain features in type 1 diabetes. Points from the study as a whole: Naive, central memory and Treg TCRB repertoires seemed to resemble each other more closely in patients than they did in healthy donors. Type 1 diabetes patients showed a moderate but significant shortening of TCRB CDR3s in all four CD4+ subsets. A possible short-template PCR bias applies equally to patients and controls.

All of the isolated RNA was reverse transcribed, so expressed TCRB transcripts were sequenced. The data were produced by immunoSEQ multiplex PCR, yet TCRdb's version contains in-frame clones alone and is incomplete. The table lists 600,000 to 700,000 clones, around 15% of them singletons. Comment on this clone: Antigen unknown.

A heparinised blood draw that averaged around 100 mL was obtained once from each donor. Using CD45RO/CCR7/CD25/CD127/CD95/CD27, CD4+ naive, central memory, regulatory and stem cell-like memory cells were sorted. The sequencing input was naive CD4+ T cells from blood. This sequence was found in a man between 18 and 29 years old with type 1 diabetes.

In DNA form, the CDR3 reads TGTGCCAGCAGCTTCTGGCGGAATCCAGGGGGCGATGGCTACACCTTC. Translating it yields CASSFWRNPGGDGYTF. The chain recombines TRBV7-9 with TRBJ1-2; 8 nucleotides line up with TRBD1. CDR1 and CDR2 from the germline V gene are SEHNR and FQNEAQ (reference sequence). J lost 6 bases, V lost 3 bases, and 12 bases had no gene match. This CDR3 comprises 16 residues.